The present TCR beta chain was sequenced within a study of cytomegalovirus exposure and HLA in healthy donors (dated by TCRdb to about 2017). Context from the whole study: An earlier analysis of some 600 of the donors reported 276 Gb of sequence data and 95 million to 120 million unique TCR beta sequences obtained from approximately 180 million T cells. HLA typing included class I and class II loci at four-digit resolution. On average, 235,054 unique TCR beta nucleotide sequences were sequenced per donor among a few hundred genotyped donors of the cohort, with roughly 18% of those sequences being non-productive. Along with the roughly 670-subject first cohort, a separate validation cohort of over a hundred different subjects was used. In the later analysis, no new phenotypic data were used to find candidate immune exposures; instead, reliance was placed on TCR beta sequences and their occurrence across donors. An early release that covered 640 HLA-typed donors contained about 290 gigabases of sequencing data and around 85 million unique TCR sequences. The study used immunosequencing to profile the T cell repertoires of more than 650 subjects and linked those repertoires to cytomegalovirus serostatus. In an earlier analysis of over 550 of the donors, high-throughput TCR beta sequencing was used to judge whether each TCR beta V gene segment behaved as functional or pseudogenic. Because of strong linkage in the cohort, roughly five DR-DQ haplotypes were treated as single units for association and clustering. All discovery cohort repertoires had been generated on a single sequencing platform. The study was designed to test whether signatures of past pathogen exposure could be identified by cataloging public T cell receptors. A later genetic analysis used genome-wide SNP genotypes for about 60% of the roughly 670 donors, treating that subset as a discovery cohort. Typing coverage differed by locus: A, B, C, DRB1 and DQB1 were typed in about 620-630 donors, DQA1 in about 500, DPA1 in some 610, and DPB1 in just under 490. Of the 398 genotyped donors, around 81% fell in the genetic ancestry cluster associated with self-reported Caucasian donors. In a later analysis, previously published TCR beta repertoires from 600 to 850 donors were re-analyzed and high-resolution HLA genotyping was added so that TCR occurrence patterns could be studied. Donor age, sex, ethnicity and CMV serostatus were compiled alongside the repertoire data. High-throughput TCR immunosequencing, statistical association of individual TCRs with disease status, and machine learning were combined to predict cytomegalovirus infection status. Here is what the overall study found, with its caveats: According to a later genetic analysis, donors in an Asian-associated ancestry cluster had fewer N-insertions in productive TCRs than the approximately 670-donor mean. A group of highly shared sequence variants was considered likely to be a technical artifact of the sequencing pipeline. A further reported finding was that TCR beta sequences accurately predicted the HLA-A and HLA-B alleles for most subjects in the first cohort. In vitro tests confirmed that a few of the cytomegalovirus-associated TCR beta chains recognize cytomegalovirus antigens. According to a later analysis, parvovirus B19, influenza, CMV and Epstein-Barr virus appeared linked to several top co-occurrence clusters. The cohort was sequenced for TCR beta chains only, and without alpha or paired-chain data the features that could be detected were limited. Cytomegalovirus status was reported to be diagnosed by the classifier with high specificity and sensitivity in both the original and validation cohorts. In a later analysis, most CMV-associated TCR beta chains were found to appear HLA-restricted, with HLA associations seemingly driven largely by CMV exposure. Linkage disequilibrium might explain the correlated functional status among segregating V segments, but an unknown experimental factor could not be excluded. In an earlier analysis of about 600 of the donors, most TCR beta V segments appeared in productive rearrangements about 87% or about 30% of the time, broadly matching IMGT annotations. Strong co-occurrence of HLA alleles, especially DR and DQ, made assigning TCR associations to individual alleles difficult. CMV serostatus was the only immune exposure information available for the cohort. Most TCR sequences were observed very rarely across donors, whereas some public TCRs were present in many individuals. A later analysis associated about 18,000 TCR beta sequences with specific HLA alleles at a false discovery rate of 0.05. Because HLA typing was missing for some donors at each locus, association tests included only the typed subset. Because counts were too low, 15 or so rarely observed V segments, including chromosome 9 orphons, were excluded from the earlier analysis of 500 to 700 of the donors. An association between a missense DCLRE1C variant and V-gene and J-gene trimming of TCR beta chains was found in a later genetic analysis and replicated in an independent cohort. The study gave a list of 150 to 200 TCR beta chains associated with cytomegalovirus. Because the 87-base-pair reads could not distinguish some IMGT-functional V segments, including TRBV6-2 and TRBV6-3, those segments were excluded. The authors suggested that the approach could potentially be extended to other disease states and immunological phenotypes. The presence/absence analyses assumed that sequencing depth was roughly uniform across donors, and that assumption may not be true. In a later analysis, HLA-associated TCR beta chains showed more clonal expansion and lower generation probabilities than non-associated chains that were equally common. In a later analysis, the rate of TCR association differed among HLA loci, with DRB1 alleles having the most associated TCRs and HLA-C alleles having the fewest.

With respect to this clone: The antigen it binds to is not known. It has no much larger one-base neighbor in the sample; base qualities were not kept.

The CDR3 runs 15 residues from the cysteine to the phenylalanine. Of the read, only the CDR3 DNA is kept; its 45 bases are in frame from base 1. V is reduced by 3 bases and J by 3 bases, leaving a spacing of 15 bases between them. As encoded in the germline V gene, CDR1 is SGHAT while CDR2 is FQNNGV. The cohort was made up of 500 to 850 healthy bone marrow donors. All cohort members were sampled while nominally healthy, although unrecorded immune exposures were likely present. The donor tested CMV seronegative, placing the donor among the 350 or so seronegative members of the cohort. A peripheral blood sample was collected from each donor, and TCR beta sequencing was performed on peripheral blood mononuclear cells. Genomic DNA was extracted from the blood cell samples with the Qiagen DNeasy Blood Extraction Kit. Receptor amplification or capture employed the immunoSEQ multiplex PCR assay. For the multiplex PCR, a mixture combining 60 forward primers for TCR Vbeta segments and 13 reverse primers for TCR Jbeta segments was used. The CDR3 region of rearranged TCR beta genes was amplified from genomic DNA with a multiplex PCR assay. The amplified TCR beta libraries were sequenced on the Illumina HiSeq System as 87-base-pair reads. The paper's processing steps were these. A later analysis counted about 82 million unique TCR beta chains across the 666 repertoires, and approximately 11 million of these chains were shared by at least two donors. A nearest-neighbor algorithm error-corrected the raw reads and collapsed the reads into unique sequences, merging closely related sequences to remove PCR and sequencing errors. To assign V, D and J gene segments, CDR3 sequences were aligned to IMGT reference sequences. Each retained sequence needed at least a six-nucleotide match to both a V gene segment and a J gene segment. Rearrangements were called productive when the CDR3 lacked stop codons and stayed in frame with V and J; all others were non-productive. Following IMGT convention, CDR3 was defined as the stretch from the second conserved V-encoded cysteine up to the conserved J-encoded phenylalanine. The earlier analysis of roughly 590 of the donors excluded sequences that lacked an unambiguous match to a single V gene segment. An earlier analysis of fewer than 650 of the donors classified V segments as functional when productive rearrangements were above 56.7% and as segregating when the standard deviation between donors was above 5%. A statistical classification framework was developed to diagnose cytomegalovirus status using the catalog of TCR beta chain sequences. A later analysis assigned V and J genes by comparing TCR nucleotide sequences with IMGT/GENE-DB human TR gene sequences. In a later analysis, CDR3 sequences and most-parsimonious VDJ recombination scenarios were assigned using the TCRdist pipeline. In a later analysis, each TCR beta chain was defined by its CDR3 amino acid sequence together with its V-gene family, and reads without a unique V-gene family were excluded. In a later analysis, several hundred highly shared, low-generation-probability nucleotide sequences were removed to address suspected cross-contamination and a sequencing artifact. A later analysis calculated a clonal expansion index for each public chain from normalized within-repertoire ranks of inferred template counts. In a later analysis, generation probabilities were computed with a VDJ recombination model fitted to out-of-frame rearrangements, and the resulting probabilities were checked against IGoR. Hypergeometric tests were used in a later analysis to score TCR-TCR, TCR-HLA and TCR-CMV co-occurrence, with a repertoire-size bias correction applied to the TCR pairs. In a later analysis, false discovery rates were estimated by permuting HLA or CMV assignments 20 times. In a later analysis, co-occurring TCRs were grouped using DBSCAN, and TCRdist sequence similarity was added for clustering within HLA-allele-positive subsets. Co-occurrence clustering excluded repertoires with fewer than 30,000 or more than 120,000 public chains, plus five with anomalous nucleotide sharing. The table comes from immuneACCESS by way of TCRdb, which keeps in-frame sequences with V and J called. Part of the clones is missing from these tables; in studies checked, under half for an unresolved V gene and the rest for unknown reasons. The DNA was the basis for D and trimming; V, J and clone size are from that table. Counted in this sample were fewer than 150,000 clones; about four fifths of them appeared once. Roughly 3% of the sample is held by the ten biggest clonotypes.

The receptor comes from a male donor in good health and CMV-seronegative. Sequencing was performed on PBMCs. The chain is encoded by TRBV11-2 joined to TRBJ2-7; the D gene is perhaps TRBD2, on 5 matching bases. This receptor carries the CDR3 CASSFSEGSFYEQYF. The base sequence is TGTGCCAGCAGCTTCAGTGAGGGTTCCTTCTACGAGCAGTACTTC.